This T cell receptor beta chain was sequenced for a study of blood T cell repertoires in COVID-19. Per the germline V gene, CDR1 is LNHNV and CDR2 is YYDKDF (reference sequence). The CDR3 is made up of 13 amino acids. Trimming took 6 bases from V and 6 from J; bases not matched to a gene: 3. The protocol was immunoSEQ multiplex PCR, while the TCRdb copy is restricted to in-frame clones and leaves out a portion. The sample records roughly 200,000 clones, 88% being singletons. This clone turned up a few times. The specimen was peripheral blood. This chain joins TRBV15 and TRBJ1-5; 9 positions match TRBD1. The TCR comes from a middle-aged man with active or convalescent COVID-19. CDR3 region: CATSTGGFQPQHF. CDR3 nucleotides: TGTGCCACCAGTACAGGGGGCTTTCAGCCCCAGCATTTT.